Sequencing of this TCR beta chain was carried out in a study of shared clonotypes between healthy human individuals. General observations from the study: The represented genetic and exposure-history diversity was limited by the small number of donors.

The assay was immunoSEQ multiplex PCR, and TCRdb's table has in-frame clones only and misses some. The sample has fewer than 1.6 million clones, approximately 98.5% seen once. Germline CDR1 is LNHDA and CDR2 is SQIVND (reference sequence). V lost 4 bases and J lost 5, with 12 bases in between. This CDR3 region has 13 residues. A note on this clone: Its antigen remains unidentified.

The sample taken for sequencing was naive CD4+ T cells sorted from blood. The subset: CD45RA+ positively selected. The rearrangement links TRBV19 to TRBJ2-7; possibly TRBD1 for D (6 bases). This clonotype originated in a man aged 25 to 40 in good health. CDR3 DNA sequence: TGTGCCAGTAGTAGACAGGCGGACCACGAGCAGTACTTC. Translated: CASSRQADHEQYF.